The 23 T cell receptor beta chains in this list originate from one sample, sequenced in a study of CD4+ T cells in melanoma. TCRdb's table, derived via immunoSEQ multiplex PCR, lists solely in-frame clones and lacks some. The table shows about 140,000 clones, with 80% to 95% occurring only once. These receptors were obtained from a human donor with melanoma.

This CDR3 is CATSRARGAAGYTF. The CDR3 region has the DNA TGTGCCACCAGCAGAGCGCGGGGAGCGGCTGGCTACACCTTC. The gene calls are TRBV15 and TRBJ1-2; D ambiguous. This CDR3 has 14 residues. The V end lost 1 base, the J end lost 7 bases, and 13 bases lay between the germline ends. Germline V CDR1 and CDR2: LNHNV, YYDKDF (reference sequence).

The chain links TRBV19 to TRBJ2-6; D not resolved. The germline V and J ends were trimmed by 5 bases and 2 bases, with 13 bases remaining between them. CDR1 and CDR2 from the germline V gene are LNHDA and SQIVND (reference sequence). The CDR3 is 16 residues long. The CDR3 sequence: CASSFPPGAGANVLTF. CDR3 DNA: TGTGCCAGTAGTTTTCCCCCGGGCGCTGGGGCCAACGTCCTGACTTTC.

J is TRBJ2-5 and V is TRBV11-2, with 11 bases fitting TRBD2. The CDR3 spans 16 residues. The J segment lost 4 bases and the V segment lost 5 bases, leaving 9 bases of the junction unmatched. Germline CDR1 reads SGHAT; CDR2 reads FQNNGV. The CDR3 DNA follows: TGTGCCAGCAGCGCAACCGGGACTAGCGGAAGAGAGACCCAGTACTTC. Its translation is CASSATGTSGRETQYF.

This clone was detected once. V usage is TRBV5-3 and J usage is TRBJ1-4; D may be TRBD1 (6 bases). TRBV5-3 is identified as an open reading frame with a role that is uncertain. The CDR3 sequence is 14 residues long. The ends were cut back, 2 bases at V and 10 bases at J, with 15 bases in the middle. CDR3 DNA sequence: TGTGCCAGAAGCTTTTACCGGGGGGCCCGAAAACTGTTTTTT. Translation gives CARSFYRGARKLFF.

The J gene is TRBJ1-2, the V gene TRBV7-9; D possibly corresponds to TRBD1 (5 bases). The germline V gene encodes CDR1 SEHNR and CDR2 FQNEAQ (reference sequence). The CDR3 loop spans 16 amino acids. V dropped 1 base and J dropped 7 bases, with 19 bases sitting between them. The CDR3 loop is CASSLDGDAAGTGYTF. CDR3 sequence (DNA): TGTGCCAGCAGCTTAGATGGGGACGCCGCGGGAACTGGCTACACCTTC.

The chain is built from TRBV11-2 and TRBJ2-7, with a possible D match to TRBD1 (5 bases). V lost 0 bases and J 3 bases, leaving 12 bases between the germline ends. The CDR3 sequence is 15 residues long. The germline gives CDR1 SGHAT, CDR2 FQNNGV. The CDR3: CASSLDRVPYYEQYF. CDR3 DNA: TGTGCCAGCAGCTTAGACAGGGTACCCTACTACGAGCAGTACTTC.

This clone came up once. The chain carries TRBV11-1 and TRBJ2-6, with D maybe TRBD1 (6 bases). The CDR3 runs 18 residues. The V end lost 4 bases, the J end lost 0 bases, and 16 bases lay between the germline ends. Germline assignment: CDR1 SGHAT and CDR2 FQDESV (reference sequence). CDR3 sequence: CASSSQVQGFSGANVLTF. In DNA, the CDR3 is TGTGCCAGCAGCTCTCAAGTACAGGGTTTCTCTGGGGCCAACGTCCTGACTTTC.

V and J are TRBV5-1 and TRBJ2-3, with D possibly matching TRBD2 (6 bases). V lost 5 bases to trimming and J lost 2 bases, with 15 bases between them. The CDR3 has 15 residues. From germline, CDR1 is SGHRS and CDR2 YFSETQ. The DNA for the CDR3 is TGCGCCAGCAGAGAGGCAGGAGGGATCACAGATACGCAGTATTTT. It translates to CASREAGGITDTQYF. The full variable domain, completed using reference TRBV5-1 and TRBJ2-3, is KAGVTQTPRYLIKTRGQQVTLSCSPISGHRSVSWYQQTPGQGLQFLFEYFSETQRNKGNFPGRFSGRQFSNSRSEMNVSTLELGDSALYLCASREAGGITDTQYFGPGTRLTVL.

V gene TRBV5-1 combines with J gene TRBJ2-3, with D hard to call. CDR1 is SGHRS and CDR2 is YFSETQ in the germline V gene. This CDR3 is built from 12 residues. The germline V and J ends were trimmed by 4 bases and 2 bases, with 5 bases remaining between them. The CDR3 coding sequence is TGCGCCAGCAGCGTATTCACAGATACGCAGTATTTT. This codes for CASSVFTDTQYF.

The CDR3 here is CASSQPSGGAVDTQYF. Here the CDR3 DNA reads TGTGCCAGCAGCCAGCCGAGCGGGGGGGCCGTAGATACGCAGTATTTT. This chain uses TRBV4-2 with TRBJ2-3; 10 bases align to TRBD2. The CDR3 has 16 residues. J lost 5 bases, V lost 3 bases, and 8 bases had no gene match. Per germline, CDR1 LGHNA and CDR2 YNFKEQ.

This rearrangement joins TRBV5-1 to TRBJ2-5, with 8 bases aligning to TRBD2. Germline V gene sequence: CDR1 SGHRS, CDR2 YFSETQ. This CDR3 comprises 16 residues. V lost 2 bases and J lost 3; bases outside the gene matches: 9. Written as DNA, the CDR3 is TGCGCCAGCAGCTTACTAACTAGCGGAAGGGAAGAGACCCAGTACTTC. Translation: CASSLLTSGREETQYF.

The V call is TRBV6-5, the J call TRBJ1-2, with no clear D. Germline V gives CDR1 MNHEY, CDR2 SVGAGI. Trimming cost V 7 bases and J 0 bases, with 9 bases left between them. The CDR3 has 13 amino acids. CDR3: CASTKQSNYGYTF. Written as DNA, the CDR3 is TGTGCCAGCACGAAGCAGTCTAACTATGGCTACACCTTC.

CDR3 loop: CASSPFFRAGANVLTF. Here the CDR3 DNA reads TGTGCCAGCAGCCCCTTTTTTAGGGCTGGGGCCAACGTCCTGACTTTC. The chain couples TRBV7-2 to TRBJ2-6; no firm D call. The V and J ends lost 5 bases and 2 bases respectively, with 13 bases between them. The CDR3 sequence is 16 residues long. Germline V CDR1 and CDR2: SGHTA, FQGNSA.

Only one count was recorded for this clone. V is TRBV5-1 and J is TRBJ1-3; TRBD1 might be the D (5 bases). Germline lookup yields CDR1 SGHRS and CDR2 YFSETQ. The V gene lost 3 bases and the J gene lost 0 bases, with 10 bases spanning the gap. This CDR3 spans 15 amino acids. In DNA form, the CDR3 reads TGCGCCAGCAGCTCGCAGGGCACCTCTGGAAACACCATATATTTT. Amino acid sequence: CASSSQGTSGNTIYF.

CDR3 region: CASSPARVSNQPQHF. As DNA, the CDR3 is TGCGCCAGCAGTCCTGCCCGGGTTAGCAATCAGCCCCAGCATTTT. The chain employs TRBV23-1 and TRBJ1-5; no definite D call. TRBV23-1 is filed as an ORF, its function uncertain. V was trimmed by 4 bases and J by 0 bases, leaving 10 bases between them. The length of the CDR3 is 15 residues.

This chain uses TRBV11-2 with TRBJ2-7; D is perhaps TRBD1 or TRBD2 (5 bases each). The germline CDR1 and CDR2 sequences are SGHAT and FQNNGV. V was clipped by 5 bases and J by 4 bases, with 9 bases between them. The CDR3 consists of 12 residues. Here the CDR3 reads CASSPEGYEQYF. The CDR3, as DNA: TGTGCCAGCAGCCCCGAGGGGTACGAGCAGTACTTC.

Concerning this clone: Other DNA variants within this sample encode the same CDR3. This sequence joins TRBV5-1 and TRBJ2-5; weak D call: TRBD2 (7 bases). There are 15 residues in the CDR3. V lost 0 bases and J 5 bases, leaving 14 bases between the germline ends. In germline, CDR1 is SGHRS, CDR2 YFSETQ. CDR3: CASSLEAGAGETQYF. As DNA, the CDR3 is TGCGCCAGCAGCTTGGAGGCGGGGGCGGGCGAGACCCAGTACTTC.

Only a few counts were recorded for this clone. The chain is built from TRBV6-6 and TRBJ2-7, with a tentative D call TRBD1 (5 bases). Looked up from germline, CDR1 is MNHNY and CDR2 is SVGAGI (reference sequence). This CDR3 region has 13 residues. V lost 5 bases to trimming and J lost 0 bases, with 8 bases between them. The CDR3 DNA sequence: TGTGCCAGCAGTCGGACAAGCTCCTACGAGCAGTACTTC. It specifies CASSRTSSYEQYF.

The rearrangement joins TRBV6-1 to TRBJ1-2; 7 bases line up with TRBD1. The CDR3 covers 13 residues. Germline loops: CDR1 MNHNS, CDR2 SASEGT. V was pared by 3 bases and J by 3 bases, with 1 base of the junction left unmatched. CDR3 amino acids: CASSDRGDYGYTF. DNA for the CDR3: TGTGCCAGCAGTGACAGGGGGGACTATGGCTACACCTTC.

The rearrangement links TRBV7-9 to TRBJ2-2; 8 bases map to TRBD2. The germline CDR1 and CDR2 sequences are SEHNR and FQNEAQ (reference sequence). The CDR3 spans 13 residues. CDR3 protein: CAHGGENTGELFF. The CDR3 DNA reads as TGTGCGCACGGGGGGGAGAACACCGGGGAGCTGTTTTTT.

The rearrangement joins TRBV21-1 to TRBJ2-5. TRBV21-1 represents a pseudogene. The CDR3 contains 18 residues. The CDR3 coding sequence is TGTGCCAGGATAGGCGGGGCTTTTGAAAGGGGGGCGAGGGAGACCCAGTACTTC. Protein sequence: CARIGGAFERGARETQYF.

This clone was detected only a few times. V gene TRBV6-1 combines with J gene TRBJ1-5; no firm D call. Germline CDR1 is MNHNS and CDR2 is SASEGT. The length of the CDR3 is 15 residues. The germline V and J ends were trimmed by 4 bases and 6 bases, with 16 bases remaining between them. The CDR3 here is CASSVEWEGIQPQHF. In nucleotides, the CDR3 is TGTGCCAGCAGTGTGGAGTGGGAGGGTATTCAGCCCCAGCATTTT.

The chain joins TRBV4-1 to TRBJ2-2, with 9 bases lining up with TRBD2. V shed 3 bases and J 4 bases; nucleotides not matched to a gene: 12. The CDR3 is 18 residues long. The germline gives CDR1 MGHRA, CDR2 YSYEKL. This CDR3 reads CASSQGVMRGGGTGELFF. CDR3 nucleotides: TGCGCCAGCAGCCAGGGTGTTATGCGGGGGGGCGGCACCGGGGAGCTGTTTTTT.